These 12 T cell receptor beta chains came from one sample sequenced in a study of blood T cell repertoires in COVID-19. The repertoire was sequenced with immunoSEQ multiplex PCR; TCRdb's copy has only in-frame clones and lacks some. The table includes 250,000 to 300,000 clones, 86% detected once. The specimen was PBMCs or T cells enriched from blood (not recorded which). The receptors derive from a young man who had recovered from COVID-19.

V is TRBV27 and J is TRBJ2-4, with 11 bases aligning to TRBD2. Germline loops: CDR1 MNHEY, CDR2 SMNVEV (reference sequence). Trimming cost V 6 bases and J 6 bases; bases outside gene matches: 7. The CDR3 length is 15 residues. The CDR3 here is CASRLSGRVGNIQYF. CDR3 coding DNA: TGTGCCAGCAGACTTAGCGGGAGGGTTGGAAACATTCAGTACTTC.

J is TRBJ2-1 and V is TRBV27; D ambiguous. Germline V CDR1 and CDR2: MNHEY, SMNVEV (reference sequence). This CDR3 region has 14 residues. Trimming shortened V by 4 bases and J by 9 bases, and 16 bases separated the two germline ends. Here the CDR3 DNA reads TGTGCCAGCAGTTCTCCGCTCCTAGGTGCTGAGCAGTTCTTC. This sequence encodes CASSSPLLGAEQFF.

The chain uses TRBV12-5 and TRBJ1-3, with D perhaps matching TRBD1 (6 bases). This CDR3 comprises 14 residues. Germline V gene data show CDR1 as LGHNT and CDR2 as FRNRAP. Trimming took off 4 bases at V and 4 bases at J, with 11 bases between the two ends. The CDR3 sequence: CASGSGVLGNTIYF. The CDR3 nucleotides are TGTGCTAGTGGTTCAGGGGTGTTAGGAAACACCATATATTTT.

CDR3 amino acids: CASQIPGLRSEKLFF. The CDR3 DNA is TGCGCCAGTCAGATCCCGGGACTTAGGTCTGAAAAACTGTTTTTT. The chain links TRBV10-2 to TRBJ1-4; D may be TRBD1 (5 bases). The V end lost 9 bases, the J end lost 7 bases, and 21 bases lay between the germline ends. The germline V gene has CDR1 WSHSY and CDR2 SAAADI. The CDR3 has 15 amino acids.

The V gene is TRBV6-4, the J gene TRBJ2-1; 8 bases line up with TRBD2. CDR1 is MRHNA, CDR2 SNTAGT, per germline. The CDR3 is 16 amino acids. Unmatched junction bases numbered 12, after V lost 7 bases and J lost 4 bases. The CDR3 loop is CASTARASGFYNEQFF. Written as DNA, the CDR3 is TGTGCCAGCACGGCTCGTGCTAGCGGGTTTTACAATGAGCAGTTCTTC.

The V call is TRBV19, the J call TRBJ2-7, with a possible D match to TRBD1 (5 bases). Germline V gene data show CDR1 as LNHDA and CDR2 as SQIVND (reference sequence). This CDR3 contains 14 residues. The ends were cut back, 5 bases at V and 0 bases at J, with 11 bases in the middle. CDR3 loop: CASSWGRSSYEQYF. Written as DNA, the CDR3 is TGTGCCAGTAGTTGGGGCAGAAGCTCCTACGAGCAGTACTTC. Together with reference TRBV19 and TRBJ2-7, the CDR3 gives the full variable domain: DGGITQSPKYLFRKEGQNVTLSCEQNLNHDAMYWYRQDPGQGLRLIYYSQIVNDFQKGDIAEGYSVSREKKESFPLTVTSAQKNPTAFYLCASSWGRSSYEQYFGPGTRLTVT.

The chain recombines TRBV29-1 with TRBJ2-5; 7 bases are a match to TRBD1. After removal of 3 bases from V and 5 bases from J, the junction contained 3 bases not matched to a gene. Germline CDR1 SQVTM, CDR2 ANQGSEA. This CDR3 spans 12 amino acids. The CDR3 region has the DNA TGCAGCGTTGAGGACAGGCGGGAGACCCAGTACTTC. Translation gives CSVEDRRETQYF.

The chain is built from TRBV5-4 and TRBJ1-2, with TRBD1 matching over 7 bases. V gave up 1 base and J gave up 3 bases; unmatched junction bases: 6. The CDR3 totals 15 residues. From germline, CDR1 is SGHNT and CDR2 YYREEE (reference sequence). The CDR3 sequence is CASSLRQGVDYGYTF. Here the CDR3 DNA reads TGTGCCAGCAGCTTGCGGCAGGGGGTAGACTATGGCTACACCTTC.

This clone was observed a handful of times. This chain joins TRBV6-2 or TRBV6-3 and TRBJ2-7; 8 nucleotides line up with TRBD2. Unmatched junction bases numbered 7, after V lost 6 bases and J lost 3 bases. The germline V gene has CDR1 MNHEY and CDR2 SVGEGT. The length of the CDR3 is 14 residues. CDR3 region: CASSPKTSVYEQYF. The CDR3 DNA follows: TGTGCCAGCAGCCCAAAGACTAGCGTCTACGAGCAGTACTTC.

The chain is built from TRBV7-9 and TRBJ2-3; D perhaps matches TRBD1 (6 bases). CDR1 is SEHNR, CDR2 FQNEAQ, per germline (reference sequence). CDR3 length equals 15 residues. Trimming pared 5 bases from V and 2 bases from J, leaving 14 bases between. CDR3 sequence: CASSRQGIATDTQYF. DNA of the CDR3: TGTGCCAGCAGCCGCCAGGGGATAGCCACAGATACGCAGTATTTT.

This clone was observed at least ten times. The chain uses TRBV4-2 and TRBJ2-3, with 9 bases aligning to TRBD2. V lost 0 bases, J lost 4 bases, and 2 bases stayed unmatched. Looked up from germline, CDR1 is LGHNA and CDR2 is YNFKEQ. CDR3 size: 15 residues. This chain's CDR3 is CASSQERGGPDTQYF. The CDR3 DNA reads TGTGCCAGCAGCCAAGAGCGGGGGGGCCCAGATACGCAGTATTTT.

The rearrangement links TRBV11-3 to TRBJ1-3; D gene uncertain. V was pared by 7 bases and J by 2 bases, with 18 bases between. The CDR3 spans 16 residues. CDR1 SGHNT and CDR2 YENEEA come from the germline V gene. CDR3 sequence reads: CASTQTLGGTGNTIYF. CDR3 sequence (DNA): TGTGCCAGCACCCAGACCCTCGGCGGGACTGGAAACACCATATATTTT.